The 6 T cell receptor beta chains listed next were all sequenced from one sample in a study of alternative splicing in chronic myeloid leukemia remission. Time point noted: chronic-phase CML before TKI therapy (screening/day 1). Each library started from 1 ug total RNA with poly-A enrichment. TCRdb reanalyzed the bulk RNA-seq reads, giving one entry per CDR3 protein sequence and no DNA. Its clone listing holds 74 distinct CDR3 sequences. This specimen was PBMCs or total blood leukocytes (not recorded which), taken at diagnosis. The receptors were gathered from an adult with chronic myeloid leukemia.

The table lists this clonotype with a count of one. This sequence joins TRBV28 and TRBJ1-1. CDR1 and CDR2 (germline): MDHEN, SYDVKM. The CDR3 spans 14 residues. The CDR3 loop is CASSRGGVGTEAFF.

The chain is built from TRBV5-1 and TRBJ2-1; TCRdb selects TRBD2, and the lack of DNA leaves this call unchecked. CDR3 length: 15 amino acids. Germline V gives CDR1 SGHRS, CDR2 YFSETQ. The chain's CDR3 is CASSLTGGGYNEQFF.

This chain joins TRBV3-1 and TRBJ2-1; checking the TCRdb D call of TRBD1 is not possible without DNA. CDR1 LGHDT and CDR2 YNNKEL come from the germline V gene (reference sequence). CDR3 length equals 13 residues. CDR3 in amino acids: CASSSDRFNEQFF.

V usage is TRBV6-5 and J usage is TRBJ2-2; TCRdb calls TRBD2, which cannot be checked without DNA. Germline V lookup: CDR1 MNHEY, CDR2 SVGAGI. The CDR3 sequence is 16 residues long. CDR3 region: CASSYSMGQNTGELFF.

This chain connects TRBV6-5 to TRBJ1-2. This CDR3 comprises 15 residues. Germline V gives CDR1 MNHEY, CDR2 SVGAGI. CDR3 sequence: CASRRPTTDNYGYTF.

The chain has TRBV19 and TRBJ1-1. Germline CDR1 reads LNHDA; CDR2 reads SQIVND (reference sequence). The CDR3 loop spans 13 amino acids. The CDR3 reads CASSLQVGTEAFF.